The TCR beta chain under discussion was sequenced for a study of CD8 T cells in ankylosing spondylitis. This clonotype was picked up a small number of times. Its antigen remains unidentified. The CDR3 loop spans 19 amino acids. The V and J ends lost 0 bases and 0 bases respectively, with 19 bases between them. The germline V gene encodes CDR1 MNHEY and CDR2 SMNVEV (reference sequence). Study-wide points: Blood from ankylosing spondylitis patients appeared to carry a characteristic roughly 8-variant TCR beta motif. Some of these motif variants have turned up before, in reports on reactive arthritis synovial fluid and blood.

With molecular barcodes, quantitative 5'-RACE was used to make the TCR beta libraries. TCRdb re-called the 5' RACE reads through MiXCR, storing one row per CDR3 protein. The sample shows roughly 440,000 distinct CDR3 sequences, under 20% of them seen only once. V usage is TRBV27 and J usage is TRBJ2-3; TRBD1 is a possible D gene (5 bases). The TCR sequence derives from a male donor with ankylosing spondylitis. Sequenced input: blood, either unsorted or a sorted T cell fraction (not recorded which). CDR3 sequence (DNA): TGTGCCAGCAGTTTATCCGGGCGAAGGACACTAACTAGCACAGATACGCAGTATTTT. Amino acid sequence: CASSLSGRRTLTSTDTQYF.